This T cell receptor (beta chain) stems from a study of T cell repertoires in cytomegalovirus infection. Study-level information: Recently identified HLA-C-restricted CMV epitopes and well-studied HLA-B-restricted CMV epitopes were used by the study. Public signatures in TCR beta pointed to CMV infection and matching HLA type. Notes on the study in general: The ex vivo response showed dominance by HLA-C-restricted CMV-specific TCR beta clonotypes. Adding up the frequency of public TCR beta families identified people who carried CMV plus the relevant HLA.

MiXCR, run by TCRdb on the reads, gives a single entry per CDR3 protein. The sample has roughly 700,000 distinct CDR3 sequences, around 31% seen once. In regard to this clonotype: The target antigen is unknown.

The CDR3 runs 13 residues. Germline assignment: CDR1 SNHLY and CDR2 FYNNEI. Trimming took 6 bases from V and 1 from J, leaving 9 bases between them. The receptor was derived from a human donor in good health (CMV status not recorded). Some clones in this sample may be carry-over from other donors' samples. V and J are TRBV2 and TRBJ1-1; D remains ambiguous. The source material was cultured PBMCs, sampled from culture after CMV antigen stimulation. The CDR3 region is CASRSQRNTEAFF. The CDR3 region has the DNA TGTGCCAGCAGATCCCAGAGGAACACTGAAGCTTTCTTT.